The sequence of this T cell receptor beta chain was determined in a study of shared clonotypes between healthy human individuals (dated by TCRdb to the early 2020s). As for the study more broadly: Three men and two women, aged 18 to 49 years, made up the cohort. Per donor, three plates each were used for CD4 naive and CD4 memory, two for CD8 naive, and one for CD8 memory. To estimate repertoire size and how much clonotypes are shared between individuals, the study performed deep sequencing of blood TCR repertoires from a handful of healthy adults. Libraries were prepared and TCR repertoires were sequenced by different laboratories using diverse techniques, in order to increase sequencing depth and limit assay-specific biases. Each donor's leukapheresis produced roughly between about 0.8 and 8.9 billion PBMCs. Results the study describes overall, beyond this receptor: Sampling was restricted to blood, and TCR repertoires in tissue are likely to differ from TCR repertoires in blood. Naive subsets generally had larger estimated clonotype richness than memory subsets did. Approximately 5% of naive CD4, around 4% of naive CD8, approximately 2.2% of memory CD4, and about 0.4% of memory CD8 clonotypes were shared across a few donors. Even with the large sequencing depth, rarefaction of the sorted-subset datasets indicated that sequencing was incomplete. Clonotypes shared by all four sorted-subset donors showed higher generation probabilities than non-shared clonotypes. Pairwise subsampling led to the expectation that sequencing depth would affect the degree of clonotype sharing among donors. The small number of donors limited the genetic and exposure-history diversity represented.

Using the deep immunoSEQ assay, TCR CDR3 regions were amplified from genomic DNA by multiplex PCR. Genomic DNA extracted from each cell subset was distributed evenly over all wells of several immunoSEQ 96-well plates, and each plate served as one replicate. For sorted subsets, each replicate PCR was loaded with roughly 200 ng genomic DNA, equivalent to 30,000 or so T cell genomes. Purified libraries were measured with a Qubit 3.0 fluorometer, size-checked on a Bioanalyzer 2100, and measured again with the KAPA Library Quantification kit. Every immunoSEQ 96-well plate was sequenced on a dedicated single-read 150-cycle Illumina NextSeq 550 flow cell. The source study handled its data this way. Because the immunoSEQ output included only junctional sequences and no quality scores, the filtering could not be the same as the filtering used for full-length reads. To assign V/J genes and CDR3, sequences were annotated against IMGT germline references using PyIR, a Python wrapper for IgBLAST v1.9. Reads with weak V/J assignments (E-value above 1e-6), missing CDR3, stop codons, out-of-frame junctions, or ambiguous translated residues were removed. A V3J clonotype was defined by an identical inferred V gene, J gene, and CDR3 amino acid sequence. The percentage overlap between two repertoires was calculated by dividing the number of shared unique clonotypes by the size of the smaller repertoire. Richness of each repertoire was evaluated using RTK rarefaction, the Chao1 estimator, and Recon v2.1 estimates of unobserved clonotypes. For all TCRbeta clonotypes obtained by the gDNA method from several donors, generation probabilities were computed with OLGA. TCRdb limited this immuneACCESS table to in-frame rearrangements with V and J called. A share of clones is missing; checked studies link under half to unresolved V genes, and the rest is unexplained. V and J calls and clone size are copied from that table; D and trimming were computed from the DNA. The sample includes some 1 million clones, with around 74% observed a single time. The top ten clones comprise approximately 1.5% of the sample.

Donors were healthy HIV-negative adults with no recently reported acute infections or vaccinations. Every donor was a Caucasian adult residing in Nashville, Tennessee, USA. CD4+ T cells were enriched by magnetic negative selection, after which naive cells were positively selected on CD45RA and the negative fraction was taken as the memory subset. Blood was collected by leukapheresis, and PBMCs were isolated by Ficoll-Histopaque density gradient centrifugation and then cryopreserved in liquid nitrogen vapor phase. Analytical flow cytometry was used to check the purity and quantity of each magnetically sorted T cell population. From each sorted fraction, genomic DNA was isolated and quantified by UV absorbance on a Nanodrop 2000c. This clone came up many times. Its target antigen remains unknown. No per-base quality is available; no much larger clone lies one base away. Trimming removed 6 bases from V and 3 bases from J; the gene matches leave 12 bases unexplained. From its cysteine to its phenylalanine, the CDR3 spans 16 amino acids. Of the read, only the CDR3 DNA is kept; its 48 bases are in frame from base 1. CDR1 and CDR2 (MNHEY, SMNVEV) derive from the germline V gene (reference sequence).

This chain is built from TRBV27 and TRBJ2-7; a stretch of 9 junction bases matches TRBD2. The sequenced sample consisted of memory CD4+ T cells sorted from blood. The intended sense of this specimen's cell subset or site label: CD45RA-negative fraction. The source is a man between 18 and 29 years old in good health. The DNA is as follows: TGTGCCAGCAGCGGACCCCGTGGTAGCGGGAGCTACGAGCAGTACTTC. It is translated as CASSGPRGSGSYEQYF.